Presented here are 31 T cell receptor beta chains from one specimen sequenced in a study of CXCR3-negative and CXCR3-positive naive CD8 T cells. In preparing the TRB cDNA libraries, 5' RACE with UMI labels was used. After re-calling the 5' RACE reads, TCRdb lists one entry per CDR3 protein, DNA absent. The table counts about 120,000 distinct CDR3 sequences; around 0.62% lies in the top ten. Antigen specificity for these receptors is unknown. Points from the study as a whole: Greater hydrophobicity was found in TRB CDR3s of CXCR3-positive naive cells than of CXCR3-negative naive cells.

Sequenced material: naive CXCR3+ CD8+ T cells from blood. As for subset: CD45RO-CCR7+CD27+CD95- naive CD8+ T cells expressing CXCR3 (TNR3+). Receptors originate from a human donor in good health. Some clones in this sample may be carry-over from other donors' samples.

This chain uses TRBV29-1 with TRBJ1-1; TCRdb returns TRBD1, unconfirmable since there is no DNA. Germline V lookup: CDR1 SQVTM, CDR2 ANQGSEA. This CDR3 contains 13 residues. CDR3: CSVDRGWNTEAFF.

The chain joins TRBV7-9 to TRBJ2-2; TCRdb reports TRBD1, a call that lacks DNA to check it against. The CDR3 covers 15 residues. CDR1 and CDR2 (germline): SEHNR, FQNEAQ (reference sequence). CDR3: CASSLGTGNTGELFF.

The chain combines TRBV7-3 with TRBJ2-1; TCRdb's assignment of TRBD2 cannot be checked, as there is no DNA. CDR3 length equals 16 residues. Germline loops: CDR1 SGHTA, CDR2 FQGTGA. This CDR3 reads CASSLMTSGMYNEQFF.

The V gene is TRBV12-3 or TRBV12-4, the J gene TRBJ1-2; as DNA is missing, the TRBD1 call by TCRdb cannot be tested. The length of the CDR3 is 13 residues. Here the CDR3 reads CASSYGGENGYTF.

The chain employs TRBV7-9 and TRBJ2-7; with no DNA, the TCRdb D assignment of TRBD1 cannot be verified. Germline V lookup: CDR1 SEHNR, CDR2 FQNEAQ (reference sequence). CDR3 length equals 12 residues. The CDR3: CASSSGPYEQYF.

J is TRBJ1-2 and V is TRBV6-5; TCRdb's D gene call, TRBD1, goes unchecked for lack of DNA. The CDR3 extends over 13 amino acids. Germline-derived CDR1 and CDR2 are MNHEY and SVGAGI. This CDR3 reads CASSAEGDYGYTF.

This chain uses TRBV5-1 with TRBJ2-3; TCRdb calls TRBD1, which cannot be checked without DNA. The length of the CDR3 is 13 residues. Germline V gene data show CDR1 as SGHRS and CDR2 as YFSETQ. CDR3 residues: CASSRTGSDTQYF. Full variable domain (missing parts from reference TRBV5-1 and TRBJ2-3): KAGVTQTPRYLIKTRGQQVTLSCSPISGHRSVSWYQQTPGQGLQFLFEYFSETQRNKGNFPGRFSGRQFSNSRSEMNVSTLELGDSALYLCASSRTGSDTQYFGPGTRLTVL.

The chain has TRBV29-1 and TRBJ2-6; as DNA is missing, the TRBD2 call by TCRdb cannot be tested. This CDR3 comprises 17 residues. Per germline, CDR1 SQVTM and CDR2 ANQGSEA. The CDR3 reads CSVLSDEGSSGANVLTF.

The chain links TRBV29-1 to TRBJ2-3; the D call of TRBD1 rests on TCRdb alone, since no DNA is present to check it. CDR3 length: 15 residues. The germline CDR1 and CDR2 sequences are SQVTM and ANQGSEA. CDR3 protein: CSVGTPGDDTDTQYF.

This chain joins TRBV4-1 and TRBJ2-7; there is no DNA to check the TCRdb D call of TRBD1. The CDR3 consists of 15 residues. Germline V gives CDR1 MGHRA, CDR2 YSYEKL. The CDR3 sequence: CASSQDVQGSDEQYF.

The chain employs TRBV6-5 and TRBJ1-4; TCRdb's D gene call, TRBD1, goes unchecked for lack of DNA. The germline V gene has CDR1 MNHEY and CDR2 SVGAGI. This CDR3 is 14 amino acids long. The CDR3 region is CASSWTGGNEKLFF.

This chain links TRBV29-1 with TRBJ2-6; TCRdb calls TRBD1, which cannot be checked without DNA. CDR3 size: 15 residues. Germline values: CDR1 SQVTM, CDR2 ANQGSEA. CDR3 loop: CSRRTGGCGANVLTF.

V is TRBV29-1 and J is TRBJ2-7; TCRdb's D gene call, TRBD2, goes unchecked for lack of DNA. Looked up from germline, CDR1 is SQVTM and CDR2 is ANQGSEA. The CDR3 totals 18 residues. The CDR3 loop reads CSVDQGFTAGGALWEQYF.

The chain recombines TRBV28 with TRBJ1-5; TCRdb's D gene call, TRBD1, goes unchecked for lack of DNA. The CDR3 sequence is 15 residues long. In germline, CDR1 is MDHEN, CDR2 SYDVKM. This chain's CDR3 is CASSSPWDSNQPQHF. Variable domain in full (rest from reference TRBV28 and TRBJ1-5): DVKVTQSSRYLVKRTGEKVFLECVQDMDHENMFWYRQDPGLGLRLIYFSYDVKMKEKGDIPEGYSVSREKKERFSLILESASTNQTSMYLCASSSPWDSNQPQHFGDGTRLSIL.

This chain joins TRBV15 and TRBJ2-5; without DNA, the TCRdb call of TRBD1 cannot be checked. CDR3 length equals 14 residues. Germline V gene lookup returns CDR1 LNHNV and CDR2 YYDKDF (reference sequence). This CDR3 is CATSRVRQQETQYF.

The V call is TRBV6-1, the J call TRBJ1-1; with no DNA, the TCRdb D assignment of TRBD1 cannot be verified. Germline V gene lookup returns CDR1 MNHNS and CDR2 SASEGT. CDR3 length equals 14 residues. The CDR3 loop is CASFRPGKDTEAFF.

This chain's CDR3 is CASSLTGSVTGELFF. The V and J genes are TRBV7-6 and TRBJ2-2. The CDR3 runs 15 residues. Germline CDR1 SGHVS, CDR2 FNYEAQ.

This CDR3 is CASSLNRREQFF. V usage is TRBV27 and J usage is TRBJ2-1. This CDR3 region has 12 residues. In germline, CDR1 is MNHEY, CDR2 SMNVEV (reference sequence).

The chain links TRBV5-1 to TRBJ2-3; with no DNA, the TCRdb D assignment of TRBD1 cannot be verified. Germline CDR1 reads SGHRS; CDR2 reads YFSETQ. The CDR3 has 15 residues. CDR3 loop: CASSLLLPDTDTQYF.

The chain has TRBV25-1 and TRBJ2-1; TCRdb outputs TRBD1, but without DNA this stays unchecked. Germline assignment: CDR1 MGHDK and CDR2 SYGVNS. CDR3 size: 15 residues. CDR3 region: CASSELGTGGDEQFF.

This chain uses TRBV3-1 with TRBJ2-7; the D call from TCRdb, TRBD2, cannot be confirmed without DNA. The germline gives CDR1 LGHDT, CDR2 YNNKEL (reference sequence). The CDR3 consists of 14 residues. The chain's CDR3 is CASSQAETSYEQYF.

The gene calls are TRBV6-6 and TRBJ2-3. The CDR3 runs to 12 residues. Looked up from germline, CDR1 is MNHNY and CDR2 is SVGAGI (reference sequence). CDR3 residues: CASSPTEDTQYF.

The rearrangement joins TRBV7-3 to TRBJ2-1; TCRdb gives TRBD2 as the D gene, but with no DNA this cannot be confirmed. Germline V gene data show CDR1 as SGHTA and CDR2 as FQGTGA. The CDR3 loop spans 13 amino acids. The chain's CDR3 is CASSSPPRAEQFF.

The chain employs TRBV7-8 and TRBJ2-7; TCRdb's D gene call, TRBD1, goes unchecked for lack of DNA. The CDR3 length is 13 residues. The germline gives CDR1 SGHVS, CDR2 FQNEAQ. The CDR3 is CAGGRGDAYEQYF. The full variable domain, in which reference TRBV7-8 and TRBJ2-7 provide the parts outside the CDR3, is GAGVSQSPRYKVAKRGQDVALRCDPISGHVSLFWYQQALGQGPEFLTYFQNEAQLDKSGLPSDRFFAERPEGSVSTLKIQRTQQEDSAVYLCAGGRGDAYEQYFGPGTRLTVT.

This chain connects TRBV12-3 or TRBV12-4 to TRBJ1-6; TCRdb reports TRBD1, a call that lacks DNA to check it against. The CDR3 has 15 residues. The CDR3 is CASSFGDGMNSPLHF.

V is TRBV10-2 and J is TRBJ2-7; TCRdb's D gene call, TRBD1, goes unchecked for lack of DNA. Germline CDR1 reads WSHSY; CDR2 reads SAAADI. The CDR3 has 14 amino acids. This CDR3 is CASSAGRDFYEQYF.

The CDR3 spells CSVADSYNEQFF. V gene TRBV29-1 combines with J gene TRBJ2-1. The germline V gene has CDR1 SQVTM and CDR2 ANQGSEA. This CDR3 spans 12 amino acids.

The rearrangement links TRBV4-1 to TRBJ2-3; TCRdb indicates TRBD1, and absent DNA this call remains unverified. This CDR3 is built from 16 residues. Germline V gene data show CDR1 as MGHRA and CDR2 as YSYEKL. The CDR3 sequence: CASSSGTGVSTDTQYF.

The rearrangement uses TRBV4-1 and TRBJ2-1; TCRdb's D call, TRBD2, is unchecked because there is no DNA. CDR1 and CDR2 (germline): MGHRA, YSYEKL. The CDR3 consists of 16 residues. The CDR3 protein is CASSRQGLAGVDEQFF.

The chain recombines TRBV7-2 with TRBJ2-7; the TRBD1 assignment by TCRdb is unverifiable without DNA. CDR1 and CDR2 from the germline V gene are SGHTA and FQGNSA. The CDR3 loop spans 13 amino acids. CDR3 residues: CASSPGQGDEQYF.

The V gene is TRBV30, the J gene TRBJ1-4; no DNA is available, so the TRBD1 call from TCRdb remains unchecked. The CDR3 runs 12 residues. Germline V gene lookup returns CDR1 GTSNPN and CDR2 SVGIG (reference sequence). CDR3 sequence reads: CAGTPGAAKLFF.